The 3 T cell receptor beta chains reported below all come from one sample, sequenced in a study of shared T cell receptors in the human thymus. Repertoires were generated with immunoSEQ multiplex PCR, while TCRdb's copy carries only in-frame clones and drops some. The sample includes some 700,000 clones, roughly 90% seen only once; the top ten take about 0.01%. These same records also appear under a second study, on human thymus T cells.

The sequenced sample consisted of thymocytes. These receptors were taken from a boy younger than two with a congenital heart defect.

CDR3 sequence reads: CAIRTGTGGPPYGYTF. In nucleotides, the CDR3 is TGTGCCATCAGGACAGGGACAGGGGGCCCCCCCTATGGCTACACCTTC. The chain combines TRBV10-3 with TRBJ1-2; 12 positions match TRBD1. The CDR3 runs 16 residues. Per the germline V gene, CDR1 is ENHRY and CDR2 is SYGVKD. With 6 bases clipped from V and 4 bases from J, the junction kept 9 bases outside the gene matches.

This chain connects TRBV20-1 to TRBJ1-2; D is unresolved. CDR1 is DFQATT and CDR2 is SNEGSKA in the germline V gene (reference sequence). V was cut by 5 bases and J by 8 bases, with 9 bases left in between. The CDR3 contains 10 residues. The CDR3: CSAALRGYTF. The CDR3 DNA reads as TGCAGTGCTGCATTGAGGGGCTACACCTTC.

The gene calls are TRBV7-6 and TRBJ1-2; TRBD1 is a possible D gene (5 bases). Trimming shortened V by 5 bases and J by 7 bases, and 11 bases separated the two germline ends. The CDR3 length is 12 residues. CDR1 is SGHVS, CDR2 FNYEAQ, per germline. The CDR3, as DNA: TGTGCCAGCAGCGGAGGGGATTTTGGCTACACCTTC. Its translation: CASSGGDFGYTF.